One sample yielded the 16 T cell receptor beta chains listed below, sequenced in a study of spatial heterogeneity in lung cancer. TCRdb independently ran MiXCR on the 5' RACE reads; one entry per CDR3 protein. The sample includes approximately 7,800 distinct CDR3 sequences, approximately 8.6% seen only once; the top ten take 45% to 55%. Time point here: sample taken at primary tumor resection. Researchers sequenced whole RNA taken from tumor, nontumor lung or frozen PBMC without sorting. The sequences come from PBMCs, collected at surgery. The source is a male donor with early-stage non-small cell lung cancer.

This clonotype is medium-sized (0.01 to 0.1%) within its sample. This beta chain appears as a stray read in a library generated for alpha chains; its size is not informative. This rearrangement joins TRBV7-9 to TRBJ2-7, with TRBD2 matching 10 bases. CDR3 length: 15 amino acids. CDR1 and CDR2 (germline): SEHNR, FQNEAQ (reference sequence). With 4 bases clipped from V and 2 bases from J, the junction kept 5 bases outside the gene matches. This CDR3 reads CASSYRTSGTYEQYF. CDR3 nucleotides: TGTGCCAGCAGCTACCGGACTAGCGGCACCTACGAGCAGTACTTC.

Judged by abundance, this clonotype is medium-sized. Found in a library prepared for alpha chains, this beta chain is an off-target read, and its abundance has little meaning. The chain uses TRBV24-1 and TRBJ2-5; D remains ambiguous. V was cut by 3 bases and J by 5 bases, with 3 bases left in between. Germline loops: CDR1 KGHDR, CDR2 SFDVKD. The CDR3 runs 11 residues. The CDR3 region is CATSDGETQYF. CDR3 nucleotide sequence: TGTGCCACCAGTGATGGGGAGACCCAGTACTTC.

This clonotype was detected many times. This beta chain is an off-target read within a library intended for alpha chains, so its frequency means little. The chain couples TRBV7-8 to TRBJ1-2, with TRBD1 as a possible D gene (5 bases). There are 12 residues in the CDR3. Germline CDR1 SGHVS, CDR2 FQNEAQ. Trimming left V 6 bases short and J 7 bases short, with 12 bases between. CDR3 DNA sequence: TGTGCCAGCAGTGAACAGGAGGGTGGCTACACCTTC. It translates to CASSEQEGGYTF.

This clonotype was detected many times. A library prepared for alpha chains yielded this beta chain as an off-target read; its size is of little meaning. V gene TRBV6-1 combines with J gene TRBJ1-1; D not certain. There are 15 residues in the CDR3. With 6 bases removed from V and 0 bases from J, the gap between germline ends came to 14 bases. In germline, CDR1 is MNHNS, CDR2 SASEGT. The DNA of the CDR3 is TGTGCCAGCAGCCCTACAGCGCTCATGAACACTGAAGCTTTCTTT. It translates to CASSPTALMNTEAFF.

Concerning this clonotype: This beta chain came through as a stray read in a library set up for alpha chains, and its size says little. The chain is built from TRBV11-2 and TRBJ2-1; D gene ambiguous. CDR3 length: 13 amino acids. Per germline, CDR1 SGHAT and CDR2 FQNNGV. V lost 0 bases to trimming and J lost 9 bases, with 9 bases between them. DNA of the CDR3: TGTGCCAGCAGCTTAGATCCGGCCCCTGAGCAGTTCTTC. This sequence encodes CASSLDPAPEQFF. Full variable domain (outside the CDR3, taken from reference TRBV11-2 and TRBJ2-1): EAGVAQSPRYKIIEKRQSVAFWCNPISGHATLYWYQQILGQGPKLLIQFQNNGVVDDSQLPKDRFSAERLKGVDSTLKIQPAKLEDSAVYLCASSLDPAPEQFFGPGTRLTVL.

In regard to this clonotype: Little can be read into the size of this beta chain, an off-target read in a library designed for alpha chains. This rearrangement joins TRBV18 to TRBJ2-3, with 11 nucleotides matching TRBD2. This CDR3 region has 15 residues. Germline CDR1 is KGHSH and CDR2 is LQKENI. The ends lost 6 bases at V and 5 bases at J; junction bases unmatched: 7. CDR3: CASSPRGLAGDTQYF. DNA for the CDR3: TGTGCCAGCTCCCCAAGAGGACTAGCGGGAGATACGCAGTATTTT. Complete variable domain (other parts from reference TRBV18 and TRBJ2-3): NAGVMQNPRHLVRRRGQEARLRCSPMKGHSHVYWYRQLPEEGLKFMVYLQKENIIDESGMPKERFSAEFPKEGPSILRIQQVVRGDSAAYFCASSPRGLAGDTQYFGPGTRLTVL.

Points on this clonotype: This beta chain is off target for a library built for alpha chains, so its abundance means little. V is TRBV6-2 or TRBV6-3 and J is TRBJ1-5; perhaps TRBD1 as D (5 bases). The CDR3 is made up of 12 amino acids. Germline V CDR1 and CDR2: MNHEY, SVGEGT. CDR3 residues: CACGGGNQPQHF. CDR3 DNA: TGTGCTTGCGGGGGGGGCAATCAGCCCCAGCATTTT.

This clonotype has a count of ten or more. This beta chain lies outside the target of a library built for alpha chains; its clone size means little. The chain has TRBV24-1 and TRBJ2-3; a weak D match, TRBD2 (6 bases). Germline V lookup: CDR1 KGHDR, CDR2 SFDVKD. The CDR3 length is 16 residues. Trimming pared 5 bases from V and 0 bases from J, leaving 14 bases between. The CDR3 DNA follows: TGTGCCACCAGTGGGGTTAGCGGTCGGAGCACAGATACGCAGTATTTT. This sequence encodes CATSGVSGRSTDTQYF.

This clonotype was observed at least ten times. As an off-target read in a library built for alpha chains, this beta chain has a frequency of little significance. This chain connects TRBV7-4 to TRBJ2-7; TRBD2 agrees at 8 bases. The germline V gene has CDR1 SGHVT and CDR2 SQSDAQ. CDR3 length equals 13 residues. V lost 8 bases and J lost 5; bases outside the gene matches: 8. The CDR3 sequence is CASWPAGVHEQYF. In DNA, the CDR3 is TGTGCCAGCTGGCCAGCGGGGGTCCACGAGCAGTACTTC.

In this sample, this clonotype turned up many times. This beta chain turned up in a library designed for alpha chains; as an off-target read, its abundance says little. The chain links TRBV19 to TRBJ2-1, with 15 bases matching TRBD2. The CDR3 has 18 amino acids. V dropped 6 bases and J dropped 2; count of bases not matched to a gene: 8. Germline CDR1 and CDR2: LNHDA and SQIVND (reference sequence). DNA of the CDR3: TGTGCCAGTAGCCCTGGACTAGCGGGAGGGATTACCTACAATGAGCAGTTCTTC. As protein: CASSPGLAGGITYNEQFF.

By share of the sample, this clonotype is medium-sized. This beta chain was picked up by a library intended for alpha chains and is off target, so its count carries little meaning. The chain combines TRBV29-1 with TRBJ2-1; TRBD2 is a possible D gene (6 bases). There are 17 residues in the CDR3. Germline CDR1 and CDR2: SQVTM and ANQGSEA. V dropped 0 bases and J dropped 0 bases, with 15 bases sitting between them. The CDR3 reads CSVEEKEGLHSYNEQFF. CDR3 DNA: TGCAGCGTTGAAGAAAAGGAGGGATTACACTCCTACAATGAGCAGTTCTTC.

In the case of this clonotype: Within a library made for alpha chains, this beta chain is off target, and its count is uninformative. The J gene is TRBJ2-3, the V gene TRBV27, with D possibly being TRBD2 (6 bases). The CDR3 runs 15 residues. Germline CDR1 is MNHEY and CDR2 is SMNVEV (reference sequence). Trimming took 10 bases from V and 2 from J, leaving 19 bases between them. In DNA form, the CDR3 reads TGTGCCACCATGGGTGTTCGCGGGGCCACAGATACGCAGTATTTT. Its protein product is CATMGVRGATDTQYF.

In the case of this clonotype: This beta chain lies outside the target of a library built for alpha chains; its clone size means little. The V call is TRBV12-3 or TRBV12-4, the J call TRBJ1-1, with no clear D. Trimming pared 6 bases from V and 5 bases from J, leaving 19 bases between. CDR3 length: 15 amino acids. CDR3: CASSLRGTRGTEAFF. CDR3 nucleotides: TGTGCCAGCAGCCTTAGAGGCACCCGAGGGACTGAAGCTTTCTTT.

This clonotype has ten or more counts. This beta chain is an off-target read within a library intended for alpha chains, so its frequency means little. The chain carries TRBV4-1 and TRBJ1-4; D is ambiguous. Trimming took off 1 base at V and 8 bases at J, with 11 bases between the two ends. Germline values: CDR1 MGHRA, CDR2 YSYEKL. CDR3 length: 14 amino acids. As DNA, the CDR3 is TGCGCCAGCAGCCAAGGGACTCCGGAGGAAAAACTGTTTTTT. Translation gives CASSQGTPEEKLFF.

This clonotype was counted many times. This beta chain was picked up by a library intended for alpha chains and is off target, so its count carries little meaning. The CDR3 is CASSQYTPETEAFF. DNA for the CDR3: TGTGCCAGCAGTCAATATACCCCGGAAACTGAAGCTTTCTTT. This chain uses TRBV6-2 or TRBV6-3 with TRBJ1-1; D is unclear. This CDR3 region has 14 residues. Looked up from germline, CDR1 is MNHEY and CDR2 is SVGEGT. V was shortened by 5 bases and J by 5 bases, with 15 bases between the two germline ends.

This clonotype was counted ten times or more. This beta chain is an off-target read within a library intended for alpha chains, so its frequency means little. The rearrangement joins TRBV11-3 to TRBJ2-2, with a weak D call TRBD1 (5 bases). This CDR3 has 16 amino acids. Trimming took 0 bases from V and 0 from J, leaving 8 bases between them. Germline CDR1 is SGHNT and CDR2 is YENEEA. The CDR3, as DNA: TGTGCCAGCAGCTTAGATCCAGGGACGAACACCGGGGAGCTGTTTTTT. Protein product: CASSLDPGTNTGELFF.